Each of the 27 T cell receptor beta chains below was sequenced from the same sample in a study of shared clonotypes between healthy human individuals. The assay was immunoSEQ multiplex PCR, and TCRdb's table has in-frame clones only and misses some. The profile shows 2,500,000 or so clones, around nine tenths of them singletons. The sequenced sample consisted of naive CD4+ T cells sorted from blood. Subset meaning: CD45RA+ positively selected. The receptors here all came from a man in his late teens or twenties in good health.

This chain uses TRBV7-6 with TRBJ1-4; D gene ambiguous. Trimming shortened V by 5 bases and J by 8 bases, and 9 bases separated the two germline ends. The CDR3 runs to 12 residues. In germline, CDR1 is SGHVS, CDR2 FNYEAQ. The CDR3 DNA sequence: TGTGCCAGCAGCGACACGGGGGAAAAACTGTTTTTT. Residues: CASSDTGEKLFF. The variable domain in full, completed from reference TRBV7-6 and TRBJ1-4, reads GAGVSQSPRYKVTKRGQDVALRCDPISGHVSLYWYRQALGQGPEFLTYFNYEAQQDKSGLPNDRFSAERPEGSISTLTIQRTEQRDSAMYRCASSDTGEKLFFGSGTQLSVL.

The V and J genes are TRBV2 and TRBJ2-2; the D call may be TRBD1 or TRBD2 (6 bases each). Between the trimmed V and J ends, which lost 7 bases and 1 base, there was a span of 10 bases. This CDR3 spans 14 amino acids. Per the germline V gene, CDR1 is SNHLY and CDR2 is FYNNEI. CDR3 sequence reads: CASTEGGNTGELFF. DNA of the CDR3: TGTGCCAGCACCGAGGGGGGGAACACCGGGGAGCTGTTTTTT.

With respect to this clone: Within the sample, other DNA sequences also encode this same CDR3. This sequence joins TRBV19 and TRBJ1-5; weak D call: TRBD1 (5 bases). Germline CDR1 LNHDA, CDR2 SQIVND (reference sequence). V lost 3 bases to trimming and J lost 1 base, with 7 bases between them. The CDR3 has 14 residues. The CDR3 here is CASSITGSNQPQHF. In DNA form, the CDR3 reads TGTGCCAGTAGTATTACAGGAAGCAATCAGCCCCAGCATTTT.

The rearrangement uses TRBV11-3 and TRBJ2-7; D possibly matches TRBD1 or TRBD2 (5 bases each). The CDR3 contains 14 residues. V lost 5 bases and J lost 3, with 14 bases in between. CDR1 SGHNT and CDR2 YENEEA come from the germline V gene. This CDR3 is CASSVGAGGYEQYF. DNA for the CDR3: TGTGCCAGCAGCGTCGGGGCAGGTGGCTACGAGCAGTACTTC.

V is TRBV18 and J is TRBJ2-7; D unresolved. V was shortened by 3 bases and J by 5 bases, with 17 bases between the two germline ends. The CDR3 has 15 amino acids. Germline V gives CDR1 KGHSH, CDR2 LQKENI. The CDR3 DNA reads as TGTGCCAGCTCACCGATTGCTGGGATGAGCCACGAGCAGTACTTC. This codes for CASSPIAGMSHEQYF.

Concerning this clone itself: In the same sample, other DNA sequences code for this CDR3. This sequence joins TRBV14 and TRBJ1-6; no definite D call. This CDR3 is built from 14 residues. Per germline, CDR1 SGHDN and CDR2 FVKESK. V lost 1 base to trimming and J lost 7 bases, with 8 bases between them. The DNA for the CDR3 is TGTGCCAGCAGCCAAGGGACGGGAAATTCACCCCTCCACTTT. This gives the protein CASSQGTGNSPLHF.

The V call is TRBV30, the J call TRBJ1-3; D is unclear. V gave up 4 bases and J gave up 3 bases, with 10 bases separating them. Germline loops: CDR1 GTSNPN, CDR2 SVGIG (reference sequence). The CDR3 is 13 amino acids. In nucleotides, the CDR3 is TGTGCCTGGAATGTGAACGGTGGAAACACCATATATTTT. Encoded protein: CAWNVNGGNTIYF. Together with reference TRBV30 and TRBJ1-3, the CDR3 gives the full variable domain: SQTIHQWPATLVQPVGSPLSLECTVEGTSNPNLYWYRQAAGRGLQLLFYSVGIGQISSEVPQNLSASRPQDRQFILSSKKLLLSDSGFYLCAWNVNGGNTIYFGEGSWLTVV.

The CDR3 nucleotides read TGTGCCAGTAGTATGGGGTGGGGGTCCGGGGACACTGAAGCTTTCTTT. Residues: CASSMGWGSGDTEAFF. The rearrangement links TRBV19 to TRBJ1-1; weak D call: TRBD1 (5 bases). The CDR3 consists of 16 residues. The germline V gene has CDR1 LNHDA and CDR2 SQIVND (reference sequence). V lost 3 bases to trimming and J lost 3 bases, with 17 bases between them.

For this clone: Other DNA sequences from this sample encode an identical CDR3 as well. This rearrangement joins TRBV6-5 to TRBJ2-5, with TRBD2 matching over 8 bases. V trimming: 5 bases; J trimming: 1 base; junction bases outside the gene matches: 3. The CDR3 length is 14 residues. CDR1 MNHEY and CDR2 SVGAGI come from the germline V gene. CDR3 coding DNA: TGTGCCAGCAGTCCCGGGACTAGCCAAGAGACCCAGTACTTC. Protein: CASSPGTSQETQYF.

The V gene is TRBV18, the J gene TRBJ2-2; 8 bases are shared with TRBD1. Germline V gives CDR1 KGHSH, CDR2 LQKENI. This CDR3 has 18 residues. V dropped 4 bases and J dropped 0; count of bases not matched to a gene: 10. CDR3 DNA sequence: TGTGCCAGCTCACTCTATTCCGGGACAGGCTCGAACACCGGGGAGCTGTTTTTT. Amino acid sequence: CASSLYSGTGSNTGELFF.

The chain is built from TRBV28 and TRBJ1-6; TRBD1 might be the D (5 bases). Germline values: CDR1 MDHEN, CDR2 SYDVKM. CDR3 length: 15 amino acids. V was pared by 4 bases and J by 5 bases, with 12 bases between. The CDR3 spells CASSSPGRNNSPLHF. CDR3 nucleotides: TGTGCCAGCAGTTCACCGGGACGGAATAATTCACCCCTCCACTTT. The entire variable domain, with the rest obtained from reference TRBV28 and TRBJ1-6, is as follows: DVKVTQSSRYLVKRTGEKVFLECVQDMDHENMFWYRQDPGLGLRLIYFSYDVKMKEKGDIPEGYSVSREKKERFSLILESASTNQTSMYLCASSSPGRNNSPLHFGNGTRLTVT.

The rearrangement joins TRBV30 to TRBJ1-2, with a weak D call TRBD1 (5 bases). CDR1 GTSNPN and CDR2 SVGIG come from the germline V gene (reference sequence). The CDR3 loop spans 15 amino acids. Trimming stripped 2 bases from V and 0 bases from J, with 13 bases between. The CDR3 DNA sequence: TGTGCCTGGAGTAGGCGGGGGGATTCTAACTATGGCTACACCTTC. Protein sequence: CAWSRRGDSNYGYTF.

The chain combines TRBV7-9 with TRBJ1-1, with D unclear. Per germline, CDR1 SEHNR and CDR2 FQNEAQ (reference sequence). There are 14 residues in the CDR3. V shed 3 bases and J shed 5 bases, with 13 bases lying between them. The CDR3 DNA reads TGTGCCAGCAGCTTTGCAGAGGCTGGTACTGAAGCTTTCTTT. This gives the protein CASSFAEAGTEAFF. Filled out from reference TRBV7-9 and TRBJ1-1, the complete variable domain reads DTGVSQNPRHKITKRGQNVTFRCDPISEHNRLYWYRQTLGQGPEFLTYFQNEAQLEKSRLLSDRFSAERPKGSFSTLEIQRTEQGDSAMYLCASSFAEAGTEAFFGQGTRLTVV.

V is TRBV4-2 and J is TRBJ2-1; D is uncertain. The CDR3 is 14 amino acids. The germline V gene has CDR1 LGHNA and CDR2 YNFKEQ. Trimming removed 2 bases from V and 10 bases from J, with 15 bases in between. This CDR3 reads CASSQIVGSYEQFF. CDR3 coding DNA: TGTGCCAGCAGCCAAATTGTCGGCAGCTACGAGCAGTTCTTC.

The genes are TRBV7-2 and TRBJ2-4, with D unclear. CDR1 and CDR2 (germline): SGHTA, FQGNSA. The ends were cut back, 1 base at V and 1 base at J, with 14 bases in the middle. The CDR3 totals 17 residues. CDR3 nucleotides: TGTGCCAGCAGCTTAGAACAGCCGATCGTGGCCAAAAACATTCAGTACTTC. Translating gives CASSLEQPIVAKNIQYF.

The V and J genes are TRBV5-4 and TRBJ2-1, with D possibly called TRBD1 or TRBD2 (5 bases each). The germline V and J ends were trimmed by 4 bases and 6 bases, with 14 bases remaining between them. The CDR3 contains 14 residues. Germline V gene sequence: CDR1 SGHNT, CDR2 YYREEE (reference sequence). The CDR3 nucleotides read TGTGCCAGCAGCCCCGATAGAGGGGTCAATGAGCAGTTCTTC. Protein sequence: CASSPDRGVNEQFF.

The chain carries TRBV4-1 and TRBJ2-7; 7 nucleotides match TRBD2. This CDR3 has 15 amino acids. Per germline, CDR1 MGHRA and CDR2 YSYEKL. J gave up 4 bases and V 0 bases, and 6 bases lay outside the gene matches. The CDR3 DNA sequence: TGCGCCAGCAGCCAAGATGGGGAGGGCAGGTACGAGCAGTACTTC. Translation gives CASSQDGEGRYEQYF.

This clone was recorded a few times. The chain joins TRBV5-5 to TRBJ1-3, with D unresolved. V lost 4 bases and J lost 7, with 12 bases in between. The CDR3 runs to 13 residues. In germline, CDR1 is SGHKS, CDR2 YYEKEE (reference sequence). CDR3: CASSAAVENTIYF. The CDR3 coding sequence is TGTGCCAGCAGCGCGGCCGTAGAGAACACCATATATTTT.

This clone was seen just once. The chain joins TRBV4-3 to TRBJ1-5; D remains unclear. The germline V and J ends were trimmed by 1 base and 0 bases, with 13 bases remaining between them. CDR3 length: 17 residues. The germline gives CDR1 LGHNA, CDR2 YSLEER. The chain's CDR3 is CASSQAIGVGSNQPQHF. CDR3 DNA: TGCGCCAGCAGCCAAGCAATCGGGGTCGGTAGCAATCAGCCCCAGCATTTT.

The rearrangement uses TRBV2 and TRBJ2-3; 8 bases align to TRBD2. Germline assignment: CDR1 SNHLY and CDR2 FYNNEI. This CDR3 comprises 15 residues. After removal of 3 bases from V and 10 bases from J, the junction contained 12 bases not matched to a gene. The CDR3 DNA reads as TGTGCCAGCAGTGAGGGACTAGGGTCTGAATCATCGCAGTATTTT. As protein: CASSEGLGSESSQYF.

The V gene is TRBV9, the J gene TRBJ2-5, with TRBD2 matching over 9 bases. The V gene end was trimmed by 7 bases and the J gene end by 4 bases; junction bases not matched to a gene: 8. The CDR3 consists of 14 residues. Germline V gene sequence: CDR1 SGDLS, CDR2 YYNGEE. The CDR3 spells CASAGGGVPETQYF. In DNA form, the CDR3 reads TGTGCCAGCGCCGGCGGGGGGGTCCCAGAGACCCAGTACTTC.

The chain joins TRBV7-6 to TRBJ2-3; 9 positions agree with TRBD2. Germline V lookup: CDR1 SGHVS, CDR2 FNYEAQ. This CDR3 contains 15 residues. V trimming: 10 bases; J trimming: 0 bases; junction bases outside the gene matches: 8. CDR3: CATRSSGSSTDTQYF. CDR3 DNA: TGTGCCACGAGAAGTAGCGGGAGTAGCACAGATACGCAGTATTTT.

V and J are TRBV6-1 and TRBJ1-2; the D is unclear. Germline V CDR1 and CDR2: MNHNS, SASEGT. The germline V and J ends were trimmed by 2 bases and 0 bases, with 13 bases remaining between them. The CDR3 runs to 16 residues. Written as DNA, the CDR3 is TGTGCCAGCAGTGAAAATTTGATTTTAGCTAACTATGGCTACACCTTC. Protein product: CASSENLILANYGYTF.

CDR3 sequence: CASSPGAPRGNVLTF. In DNA form, the CDR3 reads TGCGCCAGCAGCCCAGGAGCCCCTCGAGGCAACGTCCTGACTTTC. The chain links TRBV4-1 to TRBJ2-6; D uncertain. V lost 4 bases to trimming and J lost 9 bases, with 16 bases between them. In germline, CDR1 is MGHRA, CDR2 YSYEKL. The CDR3 is 15 residues long.

V gene TRBV5-6 combines with J gene TRBJ2-3, with TRBD2 matching over 13 bases. This CDR3 region has 16 residues. Germline V gives CDR1 SGHDT, CDR2 YYEEEE. Losses at the gene ends were 4 bases for V and 5 bases for J; bases not matched to a gene: 7. The CDR3 DNA sequence: TGTGCCAGCAGCGCGGGACTAGCGGGAAAACAAGATACGCAGTATTTT. Its protein is CASSAGLAGKQDTQYF.

This rearrangement joins TRBV12-5 to TRBJ2-1; no reliable D call. From germline, CDR1 is LGHNT and CDR2 FRNRAP. The CDR3 spans 13 residues. V was shortened by 3 bases and J by 7 bases, with 10 bases between the two germline ends. In DNA form, the CDR3 reads TGTGCTAGTGGTTTCAATTTGTATAATGAGCAGTTCTTC. Its translation: CASGFNLYNEQFF.

The chain recombines TRBV7-3 with TRBJ2-3, with a weak D call TRBD2 (6 bases). The CDR3 loop spans 14 amino acids. Germline V lookup: CDR1 SGHTA, CDR2 FQGTGA. Trimming shortened V by 5 bases and J by 0 bases, and 9 bases separated the two germline ends. CDR3 sequence: CASSAGTSTDTQYF. The CDR3 DNA is TGTGCCAGCAGCGCCGGGACTAGCACAGATACGCAGTATTTT.